Sequencing of this TCR beta chain was carried out in a study of OX40 agonist ivuxolimab in advanced cancers. The length of the CDR3 is 17 residues. The V gene's germline CDR1 is SGHNT and CDR2 YYREEE (reference sequence). J gave up 5 bases and V 5 bases, and 16 bases lay outside the gene matches. The assay was immunoSEQ multiplex PCR, and TCRdb's table has in-frame clones only and misses some. The top ten hold approximately 4.5% of the sample, which has tens of thousands of clones, roughly 80% seen once. Peripheral blood came from all dose cohorts at three timepoints. Sequenced here: CD4+ or CD8+ T cells sorted from blood, sampled in a trial of the OX40 agonist ivuxolimab. The receptor was derived from an adult with an advanced solid tumor such as melanoma, head and neck, liver or kidney cancer. The chain combines TRBV5-4 with TRBJ2-5, with TRBD2 identical over 9 bases. The chain's CDR3 is CASRGRGLAHLGETQYF. In DNA form, the CDR3 reads TGTGCCAGCAGGGGTAGAGGACTAGCGCACCTCGGCGAGACCCAGTACTTC.